This TCR beta chain emerged from a study of cytomegalovirus exposure and HLA in healthy donors. Amplification used 60 Vbeta primers and 13 Jbeta primers. TCRdb keeps only in-frame clones here, not all; method: immunoSEQ multiplex PCR. The table shows more than 95,000 clones, with 70% to 80% occurring only once. CDR3 length: 17 residues. Germline assignment: CDR1 GTSNPN and CDR2 SVGIG (reference sequence). With V trimmed by 4 bases and J by 4 bases, 14 bases remained unmatched. The sequence was collected from a man in his forties in good health and CMV-seronegative. The sequencing input was PBMCs. The rearrangement uses TRBV30 and TRBJ1-1; 11 nucleotides align to TRBD1. This CDR3 is CAWIWKWDRGTRTEAFF. The CDR3 DNA is TGTGCCTGGATTTGGAAATGGGACAGGGGGACTCGCACTGAAGCTTTCTTT.